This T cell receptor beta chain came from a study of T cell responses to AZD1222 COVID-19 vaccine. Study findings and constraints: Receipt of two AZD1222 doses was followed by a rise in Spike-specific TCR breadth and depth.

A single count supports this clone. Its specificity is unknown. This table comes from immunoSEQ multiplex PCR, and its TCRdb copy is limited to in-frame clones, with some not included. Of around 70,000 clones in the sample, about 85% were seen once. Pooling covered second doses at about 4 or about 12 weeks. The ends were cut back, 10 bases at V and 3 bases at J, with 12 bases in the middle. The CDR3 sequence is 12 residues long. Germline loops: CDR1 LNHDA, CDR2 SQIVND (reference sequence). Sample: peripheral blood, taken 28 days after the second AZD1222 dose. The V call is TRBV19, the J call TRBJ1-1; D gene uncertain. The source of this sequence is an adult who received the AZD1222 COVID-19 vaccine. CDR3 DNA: TGTGCCACCAGAGGTGGGGACACTGAAGCTTTCTTT. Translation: CATRGGDTEAFF.